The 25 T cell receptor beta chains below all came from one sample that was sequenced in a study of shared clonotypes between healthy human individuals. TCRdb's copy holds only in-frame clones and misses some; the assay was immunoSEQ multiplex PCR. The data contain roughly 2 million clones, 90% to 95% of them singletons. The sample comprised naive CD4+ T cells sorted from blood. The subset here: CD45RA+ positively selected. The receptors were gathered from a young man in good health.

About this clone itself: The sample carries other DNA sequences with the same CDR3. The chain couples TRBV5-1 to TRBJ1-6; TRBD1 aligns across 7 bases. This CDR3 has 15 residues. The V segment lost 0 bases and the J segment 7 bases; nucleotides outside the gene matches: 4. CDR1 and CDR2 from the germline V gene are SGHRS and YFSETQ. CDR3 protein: CASSLEGDSNSPLHF. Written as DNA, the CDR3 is TGCGCCAGCAGCTTGGAGGGGGACAGCAATTCACCCCTCCACTTT. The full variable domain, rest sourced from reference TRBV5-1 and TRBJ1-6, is KAGVTQTPRYLIKTRGQQVTLSCSPISGHRSVSWYQQTPGQGLQFLFEYFSETQRNKGNFPGRFSGRQFSNSRSEMNVSTLELGDSALYLCASSLEGDSNSPLHFGNGTRLTVT.

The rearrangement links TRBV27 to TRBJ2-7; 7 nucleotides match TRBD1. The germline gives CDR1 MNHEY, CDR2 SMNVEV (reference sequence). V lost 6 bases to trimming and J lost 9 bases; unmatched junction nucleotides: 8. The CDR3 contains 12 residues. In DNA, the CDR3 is TGTGCCAGCAGCCCCAGGGGGTATGGGCAGTACTTC. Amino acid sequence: CASSPRGYGQYF.

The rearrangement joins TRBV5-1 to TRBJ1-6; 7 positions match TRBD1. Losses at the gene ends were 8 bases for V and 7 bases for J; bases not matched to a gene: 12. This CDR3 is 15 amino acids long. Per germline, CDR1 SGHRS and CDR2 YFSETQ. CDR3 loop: CASKDPGTDNSPLHF. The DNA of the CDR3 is TGCGCCAGTAAGGATCCCGGGACAGACAATTCACCCCTCCACTTT.

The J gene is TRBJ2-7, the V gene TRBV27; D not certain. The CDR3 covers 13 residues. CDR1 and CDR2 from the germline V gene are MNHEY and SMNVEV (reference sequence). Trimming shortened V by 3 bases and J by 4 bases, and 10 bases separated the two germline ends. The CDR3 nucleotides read TGTGCCAGCAGTTTCCTAAAGAGTTACGAGCAGTACTTC. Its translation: CASSFLKSYEQYF.

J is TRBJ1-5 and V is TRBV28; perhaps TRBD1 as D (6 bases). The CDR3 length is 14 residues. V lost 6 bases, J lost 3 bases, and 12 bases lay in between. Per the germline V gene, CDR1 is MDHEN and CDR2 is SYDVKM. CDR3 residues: CASSETGLNQPQHF. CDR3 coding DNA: TGTGCCAGCAGCGAGACAGGTCTCAATCAGCCCCAGCATTTT.

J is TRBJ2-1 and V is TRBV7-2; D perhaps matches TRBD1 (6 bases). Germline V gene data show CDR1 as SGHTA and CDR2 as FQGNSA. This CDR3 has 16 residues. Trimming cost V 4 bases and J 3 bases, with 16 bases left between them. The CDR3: CASSSSGTLFYNEQFF. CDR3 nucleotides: TGTGCCAGCAGCTCATCCGGGACACTTTTCTACAATGAGCAGTTCTTC.

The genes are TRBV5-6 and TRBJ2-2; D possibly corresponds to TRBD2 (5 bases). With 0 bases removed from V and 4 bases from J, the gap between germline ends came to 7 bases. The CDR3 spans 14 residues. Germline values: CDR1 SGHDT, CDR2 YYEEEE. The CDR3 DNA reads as TGTGCCAGCAGCTTGGCTGAGGGCACCGGGGAGCTGTTTTTT. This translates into CASSLAEGTGELFF. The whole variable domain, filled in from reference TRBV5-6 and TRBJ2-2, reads DAGVTQSPTHLIKTRGQQVTLRCSPKSGHDTVSWYQQALGQGPQFIFQYYEEEERQRGNFPDRFSGHQFPNYSSELNVNALLLGDSALYLCASSLAEGTGELFFGEGSRLTVL.

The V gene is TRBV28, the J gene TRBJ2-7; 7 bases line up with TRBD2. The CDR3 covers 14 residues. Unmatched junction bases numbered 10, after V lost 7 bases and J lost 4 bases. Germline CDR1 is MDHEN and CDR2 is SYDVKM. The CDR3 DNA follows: TGTGCCAGCAAAGGCGGGGGTGGTACTTACGAGCAGTACTTC. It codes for CASKGGGGTYEQYF.

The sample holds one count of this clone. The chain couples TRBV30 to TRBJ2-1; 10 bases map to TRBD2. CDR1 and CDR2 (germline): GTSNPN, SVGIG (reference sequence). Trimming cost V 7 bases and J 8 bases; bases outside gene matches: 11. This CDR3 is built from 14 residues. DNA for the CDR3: TGTGCCTTGGTTTTTAGCGGGAGGAACCATGAGCAGTTCTTC. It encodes CALVFSGRNHEQFF.

CDR3 residues: CASRAPFYEQYF. The CDR3 coding sequence is TGTGCCAGTCGAGCGCCCTTCTACGAGCAGTACTTC. The gene calls are TRBV19 and TRBJ2-7, with D uncertain. The CDR3 is made up of 12 amino acids. Germline V gene sequence: CDR1 LNHDA, CDR2 SQIVND (reference sequence). The V gene lost 8 bases and the J gene lost 3 bases, with 11 bases spanning the gap.

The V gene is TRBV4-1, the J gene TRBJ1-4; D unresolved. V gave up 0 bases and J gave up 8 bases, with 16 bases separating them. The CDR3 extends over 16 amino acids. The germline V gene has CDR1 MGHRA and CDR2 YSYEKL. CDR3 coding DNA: TGCGCCAGCAGCCAAGAACGGGGTCTGGAGGTGGAAAAACTGTTTTTT. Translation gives CASSQERGLEVEKLFF.

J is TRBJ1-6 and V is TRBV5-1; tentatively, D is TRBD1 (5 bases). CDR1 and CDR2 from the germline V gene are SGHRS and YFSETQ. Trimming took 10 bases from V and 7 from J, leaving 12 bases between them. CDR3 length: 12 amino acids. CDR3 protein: CACSDKNSPLHF. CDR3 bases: TGCGCCTGTTCGGACAAGAATTCACCCCTCCACTTT.

In DNA, the CDR3 is TGTGCCAGTAACCAGCGCCTACAGGCTAATGAAAAACTGTTTTTT. It codes for CASNQRLQANEKLFF. The rearrangement joins TRBV19 to TRBJ1-4; D perhaps matches TRBD1 (5 bases). Germline V lookup: CDR1 LNHDA, CDR2 SQIVND (reference sequence). V lost 7 bases to trimming and J lost 3 bases, with 15 bases between them. The CDR3 consists of 15 residues.

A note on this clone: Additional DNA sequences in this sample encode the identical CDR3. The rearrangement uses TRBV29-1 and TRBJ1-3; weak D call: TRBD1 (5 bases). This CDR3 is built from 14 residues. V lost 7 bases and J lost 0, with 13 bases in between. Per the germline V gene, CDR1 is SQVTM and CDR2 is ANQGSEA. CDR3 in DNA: TGCAGCGCCTCCGGGGGTAGCTCTGGAAACACCATATATTTT. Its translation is CSASGGSSGNTIYF.

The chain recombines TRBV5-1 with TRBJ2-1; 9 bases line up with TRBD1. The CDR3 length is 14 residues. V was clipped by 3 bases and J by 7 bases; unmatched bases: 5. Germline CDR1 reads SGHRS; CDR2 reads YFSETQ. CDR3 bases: TGCGCCAGCAGCTCCCCGGGACAGGGTAATGAGCAGTTCTTC. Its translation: CASSSPGQGNEQFF.

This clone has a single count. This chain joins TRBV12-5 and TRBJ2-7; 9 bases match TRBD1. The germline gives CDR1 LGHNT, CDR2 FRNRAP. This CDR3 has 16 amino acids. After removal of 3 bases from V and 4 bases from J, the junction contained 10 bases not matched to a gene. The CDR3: CASGFTLDRGVYEQYF. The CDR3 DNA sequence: TGTGCTAGTGGTTTCACATTGGACAGGGGCGTATACGAGCAGTACTTC. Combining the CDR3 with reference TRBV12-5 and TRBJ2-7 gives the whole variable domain DARVTQTPRHKVTEMGQEVTMRCQPILGHNTVFWYRQTMMQGLELLAYFRNRAPLDDSGMPKDRFSAEMPDATLATLKIQPSEPRDSAVYFCASGFTLDRGVYEQYFGPGTRLTVT.

The CDR3 protein is CASSQGPDRDRANEQFF. CDR3 sequence (DNA): TGCGCCAGCAGCCAAGGACCGGACAGGGACAGGGCCAATGAGCAGTTCTTC. V usage is TRBV4-1 and J usage is TRBJ2-1; 9 bases agree with TRBD1. CDR3 length: 17 residues. Unmatched junction bases numbered 10, after V lost 1 base and J lost 6 bases. CDR1 and CDR2 (germline): MGHRA, YSYEKL.

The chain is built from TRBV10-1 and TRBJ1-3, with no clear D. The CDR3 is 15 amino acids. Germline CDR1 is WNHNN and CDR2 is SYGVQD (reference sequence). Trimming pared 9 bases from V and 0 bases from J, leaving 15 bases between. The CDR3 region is CARLKATFSGNTIYF. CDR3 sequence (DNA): TGCGCCAGACTAAAGGCGACGTTCTCTGGAAACACCATATATTTT.

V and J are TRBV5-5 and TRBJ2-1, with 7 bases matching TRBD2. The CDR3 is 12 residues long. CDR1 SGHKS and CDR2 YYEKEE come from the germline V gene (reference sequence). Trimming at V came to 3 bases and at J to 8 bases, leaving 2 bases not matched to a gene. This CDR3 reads CASSWEGHEQFF. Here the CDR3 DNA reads TGTGCCAGCAGCTGGGAGGGCCATGAGCAGTTCTTC.

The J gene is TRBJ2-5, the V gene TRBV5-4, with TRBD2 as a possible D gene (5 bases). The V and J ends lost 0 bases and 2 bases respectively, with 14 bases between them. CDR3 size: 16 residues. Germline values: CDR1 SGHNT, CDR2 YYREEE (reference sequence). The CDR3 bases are TGTGCCAGCAGCTTGGCGATGGCGGGCGGGCAAGAGACCCAGTACTTC. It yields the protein CASSLAMAGGQETQYF.

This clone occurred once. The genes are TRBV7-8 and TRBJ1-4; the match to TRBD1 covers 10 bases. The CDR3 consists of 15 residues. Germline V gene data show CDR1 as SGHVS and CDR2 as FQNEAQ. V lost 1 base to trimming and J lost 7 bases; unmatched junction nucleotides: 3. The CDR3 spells CASSLGTGGSEKLFF. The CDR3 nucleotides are TGTGCCAGCAGCTTAGGGACAGGGGGAAGTGAAAAACTGTTTTTT.

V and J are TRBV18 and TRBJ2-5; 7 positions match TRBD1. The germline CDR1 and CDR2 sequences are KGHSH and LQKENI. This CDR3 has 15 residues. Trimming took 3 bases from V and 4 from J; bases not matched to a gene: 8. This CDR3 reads CASSPRTGGLETQYF. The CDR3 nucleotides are TGTGCCAGCTCACCCCGGACAGGCGGCCTAGAGACCCAGTACTTC.

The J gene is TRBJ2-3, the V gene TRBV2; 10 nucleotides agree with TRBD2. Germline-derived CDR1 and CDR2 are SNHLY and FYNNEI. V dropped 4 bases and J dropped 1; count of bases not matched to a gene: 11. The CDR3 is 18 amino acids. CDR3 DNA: TGTGCCAGCAGTGTCCCTAGCGGGGGCCGTTGGGGCACAGATACGCAGTATTTT. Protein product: CASSVPSGGRWGTDTQYF.

The CDR3: CASSRRLNREQYF. In DNA, the CDR3 is TGTGCCAGCAGCCGGAGACTCAATCGCGAGCAGTACTTC. The chain employs TRBV5-4 and TRBJ2-7; D is uncertain. V lost 4 bases to trimming and J lost 6 bases, with 14 bases between them. This CDR3 region has 13 residues. Germline V gene lookup returns CDR1 SGHNT and CDR2 YYREEE (reference sequence).

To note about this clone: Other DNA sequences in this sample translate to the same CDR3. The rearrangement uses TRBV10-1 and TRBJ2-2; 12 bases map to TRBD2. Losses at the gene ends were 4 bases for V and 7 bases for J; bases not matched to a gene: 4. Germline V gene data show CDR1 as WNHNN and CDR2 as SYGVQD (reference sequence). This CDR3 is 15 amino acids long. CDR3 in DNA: TGCGCCAGCAGTGGGACTAGCGGGGTTTTCGGGGAGCTGTTTTTT. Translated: CASSGTSGVFGELFF.